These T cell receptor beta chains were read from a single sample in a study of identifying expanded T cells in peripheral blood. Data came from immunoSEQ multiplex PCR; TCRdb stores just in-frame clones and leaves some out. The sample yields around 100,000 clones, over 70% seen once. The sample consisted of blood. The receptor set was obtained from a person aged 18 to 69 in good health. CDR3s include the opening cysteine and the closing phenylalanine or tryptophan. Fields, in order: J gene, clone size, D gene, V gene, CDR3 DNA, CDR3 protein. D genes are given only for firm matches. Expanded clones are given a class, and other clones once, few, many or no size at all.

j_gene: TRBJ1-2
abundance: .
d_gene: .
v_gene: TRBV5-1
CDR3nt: TGCGCCAGCAGCTTGGGGGAGCCTTGGCATGGCTACACCTTC
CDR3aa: CASSLGEPWHGYTF

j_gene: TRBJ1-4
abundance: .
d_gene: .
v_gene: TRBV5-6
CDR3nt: TGTGCCAGCAGCTTGGGTGTCCCCCCTCGACAGAGAGAAAAACTGTTTTTT
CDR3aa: CASSLGVPPRQREKLFF

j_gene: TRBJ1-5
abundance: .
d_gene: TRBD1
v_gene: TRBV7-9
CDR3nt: TGTGCCAGCAGCGCCGGGACAGGGCTAGTTCGCACGCCCCAGCATTTT
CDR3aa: CASSAGTGLVRTPQHF

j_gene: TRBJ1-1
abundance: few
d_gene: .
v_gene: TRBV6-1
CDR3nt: TGTGCCAGCAGTAGGGGGGGCACCCCGGCTTTCTTT
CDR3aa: CASSRGGTPAFF

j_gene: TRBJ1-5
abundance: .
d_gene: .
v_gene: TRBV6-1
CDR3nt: TGTGCCAGCAGTGAACTCGGGGCCCAGCCCCAGCATTTT
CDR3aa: CASSELGAQPQHF

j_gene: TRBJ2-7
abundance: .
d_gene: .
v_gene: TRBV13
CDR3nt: TGTGCCAGCAGCTCACTGACAGGAGGAAGCGGGACGACGACCTACGAGCAGTACTTC
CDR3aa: CASSSLTGGSGTTTYEQYF

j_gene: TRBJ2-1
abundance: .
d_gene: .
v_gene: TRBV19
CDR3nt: TGTGCCAGTAGCGGCTCGCGGGGAAACAATGAGCAGTTCTTC
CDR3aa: CASSGSRGNNEQFF

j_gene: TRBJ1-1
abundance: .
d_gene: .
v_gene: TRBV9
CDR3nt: TGTGCCAGCAGCTTCCTCACAGGGAACACTGAAGCTTTCTTT
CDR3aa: CASSFLTGNTEAFF

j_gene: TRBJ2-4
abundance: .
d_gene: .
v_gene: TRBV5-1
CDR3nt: TGCGCCAGCAGCTCCCCCGGGGCCAAAAACATTCAGTACTTC
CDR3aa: CASSSPGAKNIQYF

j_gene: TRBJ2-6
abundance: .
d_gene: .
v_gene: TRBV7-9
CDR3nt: TGTGCCAGCAGCCAAGGGAGCTCTGGGGCCAACGTCCTGACTTTC
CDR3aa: CASSQGSSGANVLTF

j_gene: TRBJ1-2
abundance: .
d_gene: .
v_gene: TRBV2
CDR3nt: TGTGCCAGCAGTGAAGTGGGGGATTCGACCTTC
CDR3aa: CASSEVGDSTF

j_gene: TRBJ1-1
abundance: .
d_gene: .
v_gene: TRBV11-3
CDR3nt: TGTGCCAGCAGCTTTACGGCCGGGGACACTGAAGCTTTCTTT
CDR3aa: CASSFTAGDTEAFF

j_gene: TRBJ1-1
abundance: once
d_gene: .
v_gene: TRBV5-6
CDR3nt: TGTGCCAGCAGCTGGGGGGGCAGGATGAACACTGAAGCTTTCTTT
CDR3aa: CASSWGGRMNTEAFF

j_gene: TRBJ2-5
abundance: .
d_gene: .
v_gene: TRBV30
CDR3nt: TGTGCCTGGTCCCCTACTCGGGAGACCCAGTACTTC
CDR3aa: CAWSPTRETQYF

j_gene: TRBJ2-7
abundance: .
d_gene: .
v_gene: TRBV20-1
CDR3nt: TGCAGTGCTAGACCAGGGAGGGAGCAGTACTTC
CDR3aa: CSARPGREQYF

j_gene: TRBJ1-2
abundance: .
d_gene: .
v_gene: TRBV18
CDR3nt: TGTGCCAGCTCACCAATTCAGGTTTCTGGCTACACCTTC
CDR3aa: CASSPIQVSGYTF

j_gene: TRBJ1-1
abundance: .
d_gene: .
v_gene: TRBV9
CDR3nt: TGTGCCAGCAGCGTGGGAGGCCCGAACACTGAAGCTTTCTTT
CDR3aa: CASSVGGPNTEAFF

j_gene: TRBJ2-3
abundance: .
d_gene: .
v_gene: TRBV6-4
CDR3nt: TGTGCCAGCAGTGAAGGGGCTACTAGGGTTACAGATACGCAGTATTTT
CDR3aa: CASSEGATRVTDTQYF

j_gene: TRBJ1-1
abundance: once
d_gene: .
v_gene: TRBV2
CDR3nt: TGTGCCAGCAGTACCAAACCGGGGGGCACTGAAGCTTTCTTT
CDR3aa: CASSTKPGGTEAFF

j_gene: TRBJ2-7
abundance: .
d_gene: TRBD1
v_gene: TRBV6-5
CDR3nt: TGTGCCAGCCAAAGGGGGCAGGGCACCTACGAGCAGTACTTC
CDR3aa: CASQRGQGTYEQYF

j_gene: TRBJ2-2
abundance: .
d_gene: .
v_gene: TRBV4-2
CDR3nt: TGTGCCAGCAGCCACCTGAGGGGTTTTACCGGGGAGCTGTTTTTT
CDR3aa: CASSHLRGFTGELFF

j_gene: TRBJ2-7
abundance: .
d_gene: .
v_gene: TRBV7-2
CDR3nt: TGTGCCAGCAGCTTAGACTACGAGCAGTACTTC
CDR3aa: CASSLDYEQYF

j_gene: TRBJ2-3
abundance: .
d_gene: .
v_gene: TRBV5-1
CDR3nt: TGCGCCAGCAGCTTGGGATCGAGCGAGAGCACAGATACGCAGTATTTT
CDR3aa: CASSLGSSESTDTQYF

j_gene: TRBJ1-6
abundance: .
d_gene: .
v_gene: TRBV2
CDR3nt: TGTGCCAGCAGTGGAGGAACGGGGAGGCCCCTCCACTTT
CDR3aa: CASSGGTGRPLHF

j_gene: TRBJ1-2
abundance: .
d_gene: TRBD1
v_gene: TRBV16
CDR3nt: TGTGCCAGCAGCCAATCCCGGGACAGGGAGGTTCGAGGCTACACCTTC
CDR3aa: CASSQSRDREVRGYTF

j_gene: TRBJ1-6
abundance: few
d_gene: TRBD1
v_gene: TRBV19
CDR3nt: TGTGCCAGTAGTCCTCAGGGGGGGGATTCACCCCTCCACTTT
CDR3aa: CASSPQGGDSPLHF

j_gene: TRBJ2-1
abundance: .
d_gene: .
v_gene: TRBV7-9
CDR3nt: TGTGCCAGCAGCTTAGGAGTGGATCACGTCGTCTTC
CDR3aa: CASSLGVDHVVF

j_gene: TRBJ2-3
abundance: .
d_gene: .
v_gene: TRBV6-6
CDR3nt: TGTGCCAGCAAGAGGGGAGGCGGCACAGATACGCAGTATTTT
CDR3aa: CASKRGGGTDTQYF

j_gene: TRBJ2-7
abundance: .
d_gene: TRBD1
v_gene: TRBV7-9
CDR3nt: TGTGCCAGCAGCTCGCCCCTTGGGACAGCCTACGAGCAGTACTTC
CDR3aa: CASSSPLGTAYEQYF

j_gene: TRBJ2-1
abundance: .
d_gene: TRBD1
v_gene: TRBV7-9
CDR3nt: TGTGCCAGCAGCCCCATCAGGGGGCATGAGCAGTTCTTC
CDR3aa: CASSPIRGHEQFF

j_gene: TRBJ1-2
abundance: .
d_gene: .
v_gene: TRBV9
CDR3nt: TGTGCCAGCAGCGTCGGGATCCGCATGGGCTACACCTTC
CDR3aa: CASSVGIRMGYTF

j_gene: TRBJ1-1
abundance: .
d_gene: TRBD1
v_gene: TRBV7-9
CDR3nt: TGTGCCAGCAGCTCCGACAGGGGGAGAGGGTTTAACACTGAAGCTTTCTTT
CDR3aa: CASSSDRGRGFNTEAFF

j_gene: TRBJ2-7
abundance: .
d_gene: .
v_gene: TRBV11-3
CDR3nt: TGTGCCAGCAGCTTACGGCAGACCTACGAGCAGTACTTC
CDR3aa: CASSLRQTYEQYF

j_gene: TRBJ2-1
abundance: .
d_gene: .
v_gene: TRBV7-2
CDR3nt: TGTGCCAGCAGCTTGGGGCGGTCCCCCTACAATGAGCAGTTCTTC
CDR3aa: CASSLGRSPYNEQFF

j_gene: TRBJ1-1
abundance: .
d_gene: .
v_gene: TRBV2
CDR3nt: TGTGCCAGCATGGAACAGCGTATGAACACTGAAGCTTTCTTT
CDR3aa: CASMEQRMNTEAFF

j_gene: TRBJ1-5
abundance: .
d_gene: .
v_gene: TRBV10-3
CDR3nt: TGTGCCATCAGTGAGTCAGAGAATCAGCCCCAGCATTTT
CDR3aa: CAISESENQPQHF

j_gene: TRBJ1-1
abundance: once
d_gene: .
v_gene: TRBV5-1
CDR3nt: TGCGCCAGCAGCTTGGAAGGGAGGCTTTACACTGAAGCTTTCTTT
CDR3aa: CASSLEGRLYTEAFF

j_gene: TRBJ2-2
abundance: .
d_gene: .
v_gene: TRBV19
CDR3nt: TGTGCCAGTAGTACTGGGCGGAACGCGAACACCGGGGAGCTGTTTTTT
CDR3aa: CASSTGRNANTGELFF

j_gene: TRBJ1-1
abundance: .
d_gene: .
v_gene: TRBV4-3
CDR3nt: TGCGCCAGCAGCCAAGATGGGAACACTGAAGCTTTCTTT
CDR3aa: CASSQDGNTEAFF

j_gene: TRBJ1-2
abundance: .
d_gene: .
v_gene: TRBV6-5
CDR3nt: TGTGCCAGCAGTTGGTCCGGGTACGGCTACACCTTC
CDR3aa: CASSWSGYGYTF

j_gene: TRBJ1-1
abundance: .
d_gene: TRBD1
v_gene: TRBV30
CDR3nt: TGTGCCTGGAGTAAAGACAGGGGGAACACTGAAGCTTTCTTT
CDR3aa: CAWSKDRGNTEAFF

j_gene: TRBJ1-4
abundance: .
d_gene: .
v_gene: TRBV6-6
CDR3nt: TGTGCCAGCAGTTACTCCGCGGGGGTTAATGAAAAACTGTTTTTT
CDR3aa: CASSYSAGVNEKLFF